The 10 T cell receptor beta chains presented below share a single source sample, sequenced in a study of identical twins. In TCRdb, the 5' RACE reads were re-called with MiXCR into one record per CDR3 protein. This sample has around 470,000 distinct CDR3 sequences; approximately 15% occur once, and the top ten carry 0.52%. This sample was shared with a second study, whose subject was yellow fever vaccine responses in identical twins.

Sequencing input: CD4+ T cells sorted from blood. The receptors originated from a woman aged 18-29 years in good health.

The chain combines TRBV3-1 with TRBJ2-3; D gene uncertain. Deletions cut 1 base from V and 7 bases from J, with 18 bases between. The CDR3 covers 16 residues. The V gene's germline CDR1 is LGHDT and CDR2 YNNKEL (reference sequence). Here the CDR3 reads CASSQGSLGSANTQYF. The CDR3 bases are TGTGCCAGCAGCCAAGGATCTCTGGGGTCAGCGAATACGCAGTATTTT.

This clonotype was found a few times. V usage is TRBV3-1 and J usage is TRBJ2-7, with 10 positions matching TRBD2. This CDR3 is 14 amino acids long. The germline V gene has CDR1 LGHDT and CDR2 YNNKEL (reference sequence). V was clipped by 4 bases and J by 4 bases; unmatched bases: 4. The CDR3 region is CASSPSGSRYEQYF. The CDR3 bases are TGTGCCAGCAGCCCTAGCGGGAGTCGTTACGAGCAGTACTTC.

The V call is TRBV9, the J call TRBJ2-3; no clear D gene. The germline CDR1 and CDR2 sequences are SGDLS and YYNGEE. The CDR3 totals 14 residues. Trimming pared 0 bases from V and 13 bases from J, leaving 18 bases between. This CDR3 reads CASSVGPRALVEYF. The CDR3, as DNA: TGTGCCAGCAGCGTAGGGCCCCGGGCCTTGGTGGAGTATTTT.

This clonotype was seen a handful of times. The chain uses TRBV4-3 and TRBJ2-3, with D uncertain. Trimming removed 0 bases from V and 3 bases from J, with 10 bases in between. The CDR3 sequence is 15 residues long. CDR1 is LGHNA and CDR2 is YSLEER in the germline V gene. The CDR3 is CASSQDFVQTDTQYF. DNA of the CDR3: TGCGCCAGCAGCCAAGATTTCGTCCAGACAGATACGCAGTATTTT.

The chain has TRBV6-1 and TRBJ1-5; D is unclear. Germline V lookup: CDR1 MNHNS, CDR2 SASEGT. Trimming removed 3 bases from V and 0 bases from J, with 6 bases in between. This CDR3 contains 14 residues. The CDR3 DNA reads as TGTGCCAGCAGTGACGGGCGTAGCAATCAGCCCCAGCATTTT. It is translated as CASSDGRSNQPQHF.

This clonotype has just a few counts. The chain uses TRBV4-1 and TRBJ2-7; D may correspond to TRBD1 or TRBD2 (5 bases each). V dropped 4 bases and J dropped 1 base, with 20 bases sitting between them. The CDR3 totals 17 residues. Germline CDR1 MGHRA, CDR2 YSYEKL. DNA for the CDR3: TGCGCCAGCAGCCCGCGGCCCCTGGGGGAGTCTTCCTACGAGCAGTACTTC. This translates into CASSPRPLGESSYEQYF.

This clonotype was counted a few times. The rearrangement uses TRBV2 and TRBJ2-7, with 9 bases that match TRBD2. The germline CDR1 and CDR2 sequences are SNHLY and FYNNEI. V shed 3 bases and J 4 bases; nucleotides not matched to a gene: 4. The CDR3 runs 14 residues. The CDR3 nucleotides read TGTGCCAGCAGTGAGCGGGAGGGCCCTTACGAGCAGTACTTC. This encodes CASSEREGPYEQYF.

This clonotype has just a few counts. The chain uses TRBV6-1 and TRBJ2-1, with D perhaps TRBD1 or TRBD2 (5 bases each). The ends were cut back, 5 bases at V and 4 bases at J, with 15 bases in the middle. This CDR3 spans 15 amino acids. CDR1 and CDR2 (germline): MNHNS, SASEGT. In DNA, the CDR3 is TGTGCCAGCAGTCGGGACCCTGGAAAGTACAATGAGCAGTTCTTC. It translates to CASSRDPGKYNEQFF.

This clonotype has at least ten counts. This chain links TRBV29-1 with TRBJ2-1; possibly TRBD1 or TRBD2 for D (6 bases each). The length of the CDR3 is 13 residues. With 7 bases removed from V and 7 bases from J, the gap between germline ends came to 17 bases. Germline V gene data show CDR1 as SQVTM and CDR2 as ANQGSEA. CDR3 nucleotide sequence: TGCAGCGCCCGACTAGGGGGTACAAATGAGCAGTTCTTC. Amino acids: CSARLGGTNEQFF.

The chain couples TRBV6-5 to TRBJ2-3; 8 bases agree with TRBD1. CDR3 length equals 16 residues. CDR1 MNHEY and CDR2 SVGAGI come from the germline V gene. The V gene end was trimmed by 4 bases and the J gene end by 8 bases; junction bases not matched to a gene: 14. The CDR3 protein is CASSFPGQGPGFTQYF. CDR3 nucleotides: TGTGCCAGCAGTTTCCCCGGACAGGGACCTGGTTTTACGCAGTATTTT.